In its sample, the clone carrying this TCR beta chain was seen many times. Its antigen is unidentified. This specimen comes from a study of T cells after yellow fever vaccination. Study-wide points: Abundant clonotypes (contaminants from the bulk population) could be present in FACS-sorted repertoires. Although the secondary response was weaker, it peaked faster, at day 5 versus 15.

Template-switching 5'RACE yielded the TCR cDNA; a universal primer site and UMIs were added in the process. TCRdb called the 5' RACE reads again in MiXCR, with one record for every CDR3 protein. The sample lists some 110,000 distinct CDR3 sequences; 7.4% were seen once. Germline assignment: CDR1 MGHRA and CDR2 YSYEKL. The V end was cut by 0 bases, the J end by 3 bases, with 11 bases between. The CDR3 covers 15 residues. The sample consisted of CD4+ T cells sorted from PBMCs, taken 10 to 11 days after the first yellow fever vaccination. The receptor was isolated from a man younger than 30 who received the YFV17D yellow fever vaccine. This chain connects TRBV4-1 to TRBJ1-1; D is unclear. The CDR3 loop reads CASSQDPGSYTEAFF. In nucleotides, the CDR3 is TGCGCCAGCAGCCAAGACCCGGGGAGCTACACTGAAGCTTTCTTT.